Presented here are 32 T cell receptor beta chains from one specimen sequenced in a study of Tregs in tolerant kidney transplant recipients. Recipients received nonmyeloablative bone marrow transplants from related graft donors, with transient mixed chimerism. The table came from immunoSEQ multiplex PCR; TCRdb's copy has only in-frame clones and leaves some out. Among 50,000 or so clones, roughly nine tenths were seen once, and the ten largest hold about 16%. The sequencing used CD8+ T cells from blood (PBMCs), collected 24 months after the transplant. The source of these receptors is a human patient who received a combined kidney and bone marrow transplant. Some of the T cells might come from the graft donor.

The chain uses TRBV19 and TRBJ2-7; maybe TRBD1 (6 bases). Germline CDR1 reads LNHDA; CDR2 reads SQIVND (reference sequence). The CDR3 extends over 13 amino acids. The V gene lost 9 bases and the J gene lost 1 base, with 13 bases spanning the gap. The CDR3 here is CASQDRKSYEQYF. CDR3 nucleotide sequence: TGTGCCAGCCAGGACAGAAAATCCTACGAGCAGTACTTC.

Here the CDR3 reads CAISESSINYGYTF. The DNA of the CDR3 is TGTGCCATCAGTGAGTCTTCCATCAACTATGGCTACACCTTC. V is TRBV10-3 and J is TRBJ1-2; D ambiguous. CDR1 and CDR2 from the germline V gene are ENHRY and SYGVKD. Deletions cut 0 bases from V and 2 bases from J, with 7 bases between. The CDR3 runs 14 residues.

J is TRBJ2-1 and V is TRBV15; D remains unclear. Trimming pared 3 bases from V and 5 bases from J, leaving 8 bases between. Germline V gene sequence: CDR1 LNHNV, CDR2 YYDKDF (reference sequence). The length of the CDR3 is 13 residues. CDR3 in amino acids: CATSSWADNEQFF. Written as DNA, the CDR3 is TGTGCCACCAGCAGCTGGGCAGACAATGAGCAGTTCTTC.

V is TRBV7-5 and J is TRBJ2-7; no DNA check was done on the table's D call, TRBD1. TRBV7-5 is given as a pseudogene. CDR3 size: 16 residues. In nucleotides, the CDR3 is TGTGTCAGAAGCCTAGAGGGGAACCGTGTATCCTACGAGCAGTACTTC. Translation: CVRSLEGNRVSYEQYF.

The rearrangement links TRBV6-1 to TRBJ2-5, with D uncertain. The DNA end lines up better with TRBJ2-7; the J call may be wrong. The germline V gene encodes CDR1 MNHNS and CDR2 SASEGT. There are 12 residues in the CDR3. CDR3 protein: CASSDLSYEQYF. CDR3 coding DNA: TGTGCCAGCAGTGACCTCTCCTACGAGCAGTACTTC.

This chain uses TRBV7-2 with TRBJ2-1, with no clear D. CDR3 size: 13 residues. Trimming took off 6 bases at V and 4 bases at J, with 10 bases between the two ends. CDR1 is SGHTA and CDR2 is FQGNSA in the germline V gene. The CDR3 DNA reads as TGTGCCAGCAGGACTCGAGGTTACAATGAGCAGTTCTTC. Amino acids: CASRTRGYNEQFF.

This chain links TRBV7-2 with TRBJ1-5; D might be TRBD1 (6 bases). The V end lost 5 bases, the J end lost 2 bases, and 10 bases lay between the germline ends. The CDR3 totals 14 residues. Looked up from germline, CDR1 is SGHTA and CDR2 is FQGNSA. CDR3 nucleotide sequence: TGTGCCAGCAGCGCGACAGGCCGCAATCAGCCCCAGCATTTT. Its translation: CASSATGRNQPQHF.

J is TRBJ1-2 and V is TRBV14, with D uncertain. This CDR3 comprises 13 residues. The V gene's germline CDR1 is SGHDN and CDR2 FVKESK. Trimming pared 0 bases from V and 1 base from J, leaving 3 bases between. CDR3 amino acids: CASSQDNNYGYTF. The CDR3, as DNA: TGTGCCAGCAGCCAAGATAATAACTATGGCTACACCTTC.

The chain employs TRBV9 and TRBJ2-3; 13 bases match TRBD2. With 0 bases clipped from V and 4 bases from J, the junction kept 8 bases outside the gene matches. The CDR3 covers 18 residues. CDR1 SGDLS and CDR2 YYNGEE come from the germline V gene. DNA of the CDR3: TGTGCCAGCAGCGTAGGACTAGCGGGAGGTCCAAGCGCAGATACGCAGTATTTT. Translated, it gives CASSVGLAGGPSADTQYF.

The J gene is TRBJ2-1, the V gene TRBV29-1; D possibly corresponds to TRBD1 (6 bases). Trimming shortened V by 6 bases and J by 1 base, and 13 bases separated the two germline ends. Germline CDR1 SQVTM, CDR2 ANQGSEA. The CDR3 extends over 14 amino acids. The CDR3, as DNA: TGCAGCGTCCCCGACAGGAATTCCTACAATGAGCAGTTCTTC. Encoded protein: CSVPDRNSYNEQFF.

J is TRBJ1-1 and V is TRBV7-9; perhaps TRBD1 as D (6 bases). V was shortened by 5 bases and J by 4 bases, with 17 bases between the two germline ends. Germline CDR1 and CDR2: SEHNR and FQNEAQ (reference sequence). This CDR3 is 15 amino acids long. CDR3 amino acids: CASSPRTGLGTEAFF. For the CDR3, the DNA is TGTGCCAGCAGCCCCCGAACAGGGTTGGGCACTGAAGCTTTCTTT.

V gene TRBV7-6 combines with J gene TRBJ2-7, with TRBD2 matching over 11 bases. Looked up from germline, CDR1 is SGHVS and CDR2 is FNYEAQ. The CDR3 sequence is 16 residues long. The V segment lost 5 bases and the J segment 5 bases; nucleotides outside the gene matches: 11. The CDR3 DNA sequence: TGTGCCAGCAGCCTCTCTGGGGGTAGCGGGAGGGACGAGCAGTACTTC. As protein: CASSLSGGSGRDEQYF.

The V gene is TRBV4-3, the J gene TRBJ2-1; no definite D call. The CDR3 length is 14 residues. Trimming removed 0 bases at V and 1 base at J, with 4 bases between. Germline CDR1 reads LGHNA; CDR2 reads YSLEER. The CDR3 protein is CASSQDQSYNEQFF. CDR3 DNA sequence: TGCGCCAGCAGCCAAGATCAGTCCTACAATGAGCAGTTCTTC.

The chain joins TRBV4-1 to TRBJ1-1, with a tentative D call TRBD1 (6 bases). Germline V gene lookup returns CDR1 MGHRA and CDR2 YSYEKL. The CDR3 is made up of 16 amino acids. Deletions cut 4 bases from V and 5 bases from J, with 20 bases between. The CDR3 loop reads CASSPTRGGAFTEAFF. CDR3 nucleotides: TGCGCCAGCAGCCCGACCCGGGGGGGCGCTTTTACTGAAGCTTTCTTT.

The chain recombines TRBV30 with TRBJ1-4; possibly TRBD1 for D (5 bases). The CDR3 has 12 residues. The germline V gene has CDR1 GTSNPN and CDR2 SVGIG (reference sequence). V lost 2 bases to trimming and J lost 8 bases, with 9 bases between them. The CDR3 bases are TGTGCCTGGAGTTGGGGGGAAGAAAAACTGTTTTTT. Translating gives CAWSWGEEKLFF.

The chain employs TRBV10-3 and TRBJ1-2; 10 nucleotides align to TRBD1. V lost 6 bases, J lost 2 bases, and 6 bases stayed unmatched. The CDR3 contains 15 residues. Germline-derived CDR1 and CDR2 are ENHRY and SYGVKD. The DNA of the CDR3 is TGTGCCATCAGAGGACAGGGGGGCATGAACTATGGCTACACCTTC. This gives the protein CAIRGQGGMNYGYTF.

The J gene is TRBJ1-4, the V gene TRBV4-1; D may be TRBD1 (5 bases). Germline assignment: CDR1 MGHRA and CDR2 YSYEKL. The CDR3 contains 16 residues. V was shortened by 4 bases and J by 3 bases, with 15 bases between the two germline ends. The CDR3, as DNA: TGCGCCAGCAGCCCCTGGCAGGGTCTAGCTAATGAAAAACTGTTTTTT. It translates to CASSPWQGLANEKLFF.

V is TRBV6-4 and J is TRBJ2-1; the match to TRBD1 covers 8 bases. CDR1 and CDR2 from the germline V gene are MRHNA and SNTAGT. The V segment lost 2 bases and the J segment 8 bases; nucleotides outside the gene matches: 5. The CDR3 runs 14 residues. In nucleotides, the CDR3 is TGTGCCAGCAGTGACGGACAGGGTACCGATGAGCAGTTCTTC. It encodes CASSDGQGTDEQFF.

The chain couples TRBV9 to TRBJ2-1, with TRBD2 matching over 9 bases. V trimming: 3 bases; J trimming: 7 bases; junction bases outside the gene matches: 8. The CDR3 runs to 15 residues. CDR1 is SGDLS and CDR2 is YYNGEE in the germline V gene. The CDR3 DNA reads as TGTGCCAGCAGCGAGGCGGGAGGGCTGCGGAATGAGCAGTTCTTC. Its protein is CASSEAGGLRNEQFF.

The chain recombines TRBV5-1 with TRBJ2-2; possible D gene TRBD2, 6 bases. This CDR3 contains 15 residues. V was pared by 7 bases and J by 2 bases, with 15 bases between. Germline V lookup: CDR1 SGHRS, CDR2 YFSETQ. CDR3 DNA: TGCGCCAGCGACCTTCTCGGGGGAAACACCGGGGAGCTGTTTTTT. Translated, it gives CASDLLGGNTGELFF.

The chain is built from TRBV18 and TRBJ2-2; 7 nucleotides line up with TRBD1. Looked up from germline, CDR1 is KGHSH and CDR2 is LQKENI. Germline trimming cut 5 bases from V and 1 base from J; bases unmatched to any gene: 4. The CDR3 totals 15 residues. CDR3 region: CASSLTGRNTGELFF. The CDR3 nucleotides read TGTGCCAGCTCATTGACAGGGAGGAACACCGGGGAGCTGTTTTTT.

CDR3 DNA sequence: TGTGCCAGTAGTATGGGGCCTGCGATGGATGAAAAACTGTTTTTT. It yields the protein CASSMGPAMDEKLFF. This chain connects TRBV19 to TRBJ1-4, with a weak D call TRBD1 (5 bases). The CDR3 spans 15 residues. CDR1 LNHDA and CDR2 SQIVND come from the germline V gene (reference sequence). Trimming cost V 3 bases and J 6 bases, with 14 bases left between them. Based on the CDR3 plus reference TRBV19 and TRBJ1-4, the full variable domain is DGGITQSPKYLFRKEGQNVTLSCEQNLNHDAMYWYRQDPGQGLRLIYYSQIVNDFQKGDIAEGYSVSREKKESFPLTVTSAQKNPTAFYLCASSMGPAMDEKLFFGSGTQLSVL.

The chain combines TRBV19 with TRBJ2-1, with 7 bases aligning to TRBD2. Germline CDR1 is LNHDA and CDR2 is SQIVND (reference sequence). This CDR3 has 18 residues. Unmatched junction bases numbered 11, after V lost 0 bases and J lost 3 bases. CDR3 sequence (DNA): TGTGCCAGTAGTATAGATCTCCCAAGCGGGACCGACTACAATGAGCAGTTCTTC. It translates to CASSIDLPSGTDYNEQFF.

V gene TRBV7-8 combines with J gene TRBJ1-5; possibly TRBD1 for D (6 bases). This CDR3 contains 16 residues. V lost 5 bases and J 6 bases, leaving 20 bases between the germline ends. Germline loops: CDR1 SGHVS, CDR2 FQNEAQ. For the CDR3, the DNA is TGTGCCAGCAGCCAGAGATTGGGGGGGGCGGGTCAGCCCCAGCATTTT. Translation gives CASSQRLGGAGQPQHF.

The chain carries TRBV11-2 and TRBJ1-3; no definite D call. This CDR3 region has 16 residues. The ends were cut back, 2 bases at V and 0 bases at J, with 11 bases in the middle. CDR1 and CDR2 from the germline V gene are SGHAT and FQNNGV. CDR3 region: CASSLLTSLSGNTIYF. The CDR3 region has the DNA TGTGCCAGCAGCTTATTAACCAGTCTCTCTGGAAACACCATATATTTT.

The chain employs TRBV15 and TRBJ2-5; possibly TRBD2 for D (6 bases). Trimming removed 3 bases from V and 6 bases from J, with 17 bases in between. Germline V gene sequence: CDR1 LNHNV, CDR2 YYDKDF (reference sequence). The CDR3 is 15 residues long. This CDR3 is CATSSPNTAGKTQYF. The CDR3 nucleotides are TGTGCCACCAGCAGCCCCAACACTGCGGGGAAGACCCAGTACTTC. Full variable domain (rest looked up from reference TRBV15 and TRBJ2-5): DAMVIQNPRYQVTQFGKPVTLSCSQTLNHNVMYWYQQKSSQAPKLLFHYYDKDFNNEADTPDNFQSRRPNTSFCFLDIRSPGLGDTAMYLCATSSPNTAGKTQYFGPGTRLLVL.

CDR3 DNA: TGTGCCAGCAGTGAAGCGGAGGACCGACCCACCACAGATACGCAGTATTTT. This sequence encodes CASSEAEDRPTTDTQYF. V and J are TRBV2 and TRBJ2-3; a possible D gene is TRBD2 (5 bases). Germline lookup yields CDR1 SNHLY and CDR2 FYNNEI. The CDR3 has 17 amino acids. V was pared by 0 bases and J by 2 bases, with 15 bases between. The whole variable domain, filled in from reference TRBV2 and TRBJ2-3, reads EPEVTQTPSHQVTQMGQEVILRCVPISNHLYFYWYRQILGQKVEFLVSFYNNEISEKSEIFDDQFSVERPDGSNFTLKIRSTKLEDSAMYFCASSEAEDRPTTDTQYFGPGTRLTVL.

This sequence joins TRBV15 and TRBJ2-1; D not certain. V gave up 1 base and J gave up 5 bases, with 9 bases separating them. The CDR3 runs to 14 residues. In germline, CDR1 is LNHNV, CDR2 YYDKDF (reference sequence). The CDR3 DNA follows: TGTGCCACCAGCAGAGTATTTAGAGACAATGAGCAGTTCTTC. Amino acids: CATSRVFRDNEQFF.

This clone has only one observation. This chain uses TRBV19 with TRBJ1-3; tentative D call: TRBD1 (6 bases). Germline CDR1 LNHDA, CDR2 SQIVND (reference sequence). V lost 8 bases to trimming and J lost 1 base, with 15 bases between them. This CDR3 contains 15 residues. In DNA form, the CDR3 reads TGTGCCAGTTCTATCAATCAGGGGTCTGGAAACACCATATATTTT. Translating gives CASSINQGSGNTIYF. The whole variable domain, filled in from reference TRBV19 and TRBJ1-3, reads DGGITQSPKYLFRKEGQNVTLSCEQNLNHDAMYWYRQDPGQGLRLIYYSQIVNDFQKGDIAEGYSVSREKKESFPLTVTSAQKNPTAFYLCASSINQGSGNTIYFGEGSWLTVV.

This chain joins TRBV15 and TRBJ1-2; perhaps TRBD1 as D (5 bases). V gave up 3 bases and J gave up 4 bases, with 15 bases separating them. The CDR3 totals 15 residues. Germline CDR1 reads LNHNV; CDR2 reads YYDKDF (reference sequence). In DNA, the CDR3 is TGTGCCACCAGCAGGCCAAGGCAGGGCACCTATGGCTACACCTTC. It yields the protein CATSRPRQGTYGYTF.

This chain links TRBV6-5 with TRBJ2-3, with 9 bases lining up with TRBD1. Germline V gene lookup returns CDR1 MNHEY and CDR2 SVGAGI. The V and J ends lost 6 bases and 6 bases, in that order; junction bases with no gene match: 7. The CDR3 is made up of 14 amino acids. CDR3 sequence: CASSRGQGKDTQYF. The CDR3 DNA is TGTGCCAGCAGCCGTGGACAGGGGAAGGATACGCAGTATTTT.

This rearrangement joins TRBV7-9 to TRBJ2-3; 9 nucleotides line up with TRBD1. Germline values: CDR1 SEHNR, CDR2 FQNEAQ (reference sequence). CDR3 length: 17 amino acids. The V gene end was trimmed by 5 bases and the J gene end by 6 bases; junction bases not matched to a gene: 15. This CDR3 is CASSPPGGTGSADTQYF. CDR3 nucleotide sequence: TGTGCCAGCAGCCCCCCCGGCGGGACAGGGAGTGCGGATACGCAGTATTTT.